These 4 T cell receptor beta chains originate from one sample sequenced in a study of PD-L1 blockade in urothelial cancer. Assay: immunoSEQ multiplex PCR; the TCRdb copy retains only in-frame clones and omits some. The sample yields tens of thousands of clones, more than 70% seen once. The starting material was PBMCs, obtained around atezolizumab (anti-PD-L1) treatment. The receptors here all came from a man in his 60s with urothelial cancer.

This clone came up once. The rearrangement joins TRBV10-3 to TRBJ2-5; a weak D match, TRBD1 (5 bases). CDR1 is ENHRY and CDR2 is SYGVKD in the germline V gene. The length of the CDR3 is 19 residues. Trimming cost V 0 bases and J 3 bases, with 23 bases left between them. CDR3 sequence (DNA): TGTGCCATCAGTGAGTCGAGTTTGGTGGCAGGGCCAGGAAAAGAGACCCAGTACTTC. As protein: CAISESSLVAGPGKETQYF.

This sequence joins TRBV29-1 and TRBJ1-1; 12 bases match TRBD1. CDR1 and CDR2 (germline): SQVTM, ANQGSEA. The CDR3 extends over 14 amino acids. Trimming cost V 4 bases and J 3 bases; bases outside gene matches: 3. The CDR3 spells CSVVGQGAYTEAFF. The CDR3 DNA is TGCAGCGTTGTGGGACAGGGGGCCTACACTGAAGCTTTCTTT.

This clone is a singleton in its sample. The genes are TRBV5-1 and TRBJ2-2; 11 nucleotides line up with TRBD2. Germline V gene data show CDR1 as SGHRS and CDR2 as YFSETQ. V was pared by 4 bases and J by 4 bases, with 3 bases of the junction left unmatched. The CDR3 is 15 residues long. The CDR3 DNA follows: TGCGCCAGCAGCCCTACTAGCGGGGGCACCGGGGAGCTGTTTTTT. It codes for CASSPTSGGTGELFF.

This sequence joins TRBV5-5 and TRBJ2-7, with 8 nucleotides matching TRBD1. Losses at the gene ends were 1 base for V and 2 bases for J; bases not matched to a gene: 2. CDR3 length equals 14 residues. Germline V gene lookup returns CDR1 SGHKS and CDR2 YYEKEE (reference sequence). The CDR3 DNA reads TGTGCCAGCAGCTTGCCGGACAGGGCCTACGAGCAGTACTTC. Its translation: CASSLPDRAYEQYF.